The 24 T cell receptor beta chains below come from one sample, sequenced in a study of T cells after posttransplantation cyclophosphamide (dated by TCRdb to the mid-2010s). Library preparation employed the immunoSEQ multiplex PCR assay. The source is immuneACCESS, and TCRdb retained only in-frame sequences with V and J called. Part of the clones is not carried over; for the studies checked, unresolved V genes explain less than half of this, and the remainder is unexplained. For this sample there are 10,000 to 15,000 clones; around 83% appear just once. Clones ranked in the top ten supply 0.65% to 0.85% of the sample. Material: memory CD4+ T cells sorted from PBMCs. Receptor source: a man between 45 and 60 years old in good health, CMV-negative, and a related stem cell transplant donor.

The genes are TRBV5-6 and TRBJ2-7, with D maybe TRBD1 (6 bases). In germline, CDR1 is SGHDT, CDR2 YYEEEE. Deletions cut 4 bases from V and 5 bases from J, with 16 bases between. The CDR3 length is 14 residues. The CDR3: CASSPRGKPNEQYF. The CDR3 coding sequence is TGTGCCAGCAGCCCGAGGGGGAAGCCAAACGAGCAGTACTTC.

The CDR3 here is CATHGGDTDTQYF. DNA for the CDR3: TGCGCCACCCACGGGGGAGACACAGATACGCAGTATTTT. The chain carries TRBV5-1 and TRBJ2-3; TRBD2 might be the D (6 bases). Germline CDR1 and CDR2: SGHRS and YFSETQ. V was clipped by 9 bases and J by 2 bases, with 13 bases between them. The CDR3 sequence is 13 residues long.

The chain couples TRBV7-8 to TRBJ2-5; 8 positions agree with TRBD1. Germline V gene lookup returns CDR1 SGHVS and CDR2 FQNEAQ. This CDR3 comprises 13 residues. The J segment lost 6 bases and the V segment lost 5 bases, leaving 5 bases of the junction unmatched. CDR3 nucleotide sequence: TGTGCCAGCAGCCCAGGACAGGGCCAGACCCAGTACTTC. This codes for CASSPGQGQTQYF.

The chain uses TRBV2 and TRBJ2-5, with D possibly matching TRBD2 (5 bases). Germline V CDR1 and CDR2: SNHLY, FYNNEI. This CDR3 contains 14 residues. Between the trimmed V and J ends, which lost 5 bases and 0 bases, there was a span of 10 bases. The CDR3 nucleotides read TGTGCCAGCAGTAGGCGCGGGTACCAAGAGACCCAGTACTTC. This codes for CASSRRGYQETQYF.

The chain links TRBV7-8 to TRBJ2-7, with 7 bases fitting TRBD2. The V gene's germline CDR1 is SGHVS and CDR2 FQNEAQ. The CDR3 covers 14 residues. Trimming cost V 5 bases and J 3 bases; bases outside gene matches: 7. CDR3 sequence: CASSKGTTFYEQYF. The CDR3 nucleotides read TGTGCCAGCAGCAAAGGGACTACATTCTACGAGCAGTACTTC.

The chain combines TRBV7-9 with TRBJ2-7, with D possibly being TRBD2 (6 bases). Germline V gene lookup returns CDR1 SEHNR and CDR2 FQNEAQ (reference sequence). The CDR3 spans 13 residues. The germline V and J ends were trimmed by 8 bases and 1 base, with 12 bases remaining between them. CDR3 coding DNA: TGTGCCAGCGGATCAGGGAGGTCCTACGAGCAGTACTTC. As protein: CASGSGRSYEQYF. The variable domain in full, with the rest retrieved from reference TRBV7-9 and TRBJ2-7, is DTGVSQNPRHKITKRGQNVTFRCDPISEHNRLYWYRQTLGQGPEFLTYFQNEAQLEKSRLLSDRFSAERPKGSFSTLEIQRTEQGDSAMYLCASGSGRSYEQYFGPGTRLTVT.

The V gene is TRBV11-1, the J gene TRBJ2-1; weak D call: TRBD2 (6 bases). The CDR3 has 15 residues. V was trimmed by 5 bases and J by 7 bases, leaving 18 bases between them. Germline V gene data show CDR1 as SGHAT and CDR2 as FQDESV (reference sequence). CDR3 sequence reads: CASSPPEGPFNEQFF. The CDR3 DNA reads as TGTGCCAGCAGCCCGCCGGAGGGGCCTTTTAATGAGCAGTTCTTC.

The gene calls are TRBV7-3 and TRBJ1-1, with 8 bases fitting TRBD1. The V and J ends lost 3 bases and 4 bases, in that order; junction bases with no gene match: 4. The CDR3 consists of 14 residues. Per germline, CDR1 SGHTA and CDR2 FQGTGA. The CDR3 protein is CASSFNRGSTEAFF. The CDR3 nucleotides read TGTGCCAGCAGCTTCAACAGGGGGTCCACTGAAGCTTTCTTT.

V usage is TRBV19 and J usage is TRBJ2-1, with 10 bases that match TRBD2. Germline V CDR1 and CDR2: LNHDA, SQIVND (reference sequence). The CDR3 contains 14 residues. V shed 4 bases, J shed 10 bases, and the junction held 7 bases outside the gene matches. CDR3: CASSTLAGLGEQFF. The CDR3 nucleotides are TGTGCCAGTAGTACACTAGCGGGGTTGGGCGAGCAGTTCTTC. Combining the CDR3 with reference TRBV19 and TRBJ2-1 gives the whole variable domain DGGITQSPKYLFRKEGQNVTLSCEQNLNHDAMYWYRQDPGQGLRLIYYSQIVNDFQKGDIAEGYSVSREKKESFPLTVTSAQKNPTAFYLCASSTLAGLGEQFFGPGTRLTVL.

V and J are TRBV4-1 and TRBJ2-1, with 11 bases aligning to TRBD1. J gave up 4 bases and V 3 bases, and 2 bases lay outside the gene matches. The CDR3 totals 15 residues. Germline-derived CDR1 and CDR2 are MGHRA and YSYEKL. The CDR3 is CASSQGQGGYNEQFF. CDR3 bases: TGCGCCAGCAGCCAGGGACAGGGGGGTTACAATGAGCAGTTCTTC.

The J gene is TRBJ2-3, the V gene TRBV19; D is ambiguous. This CDR3 has 16 amino acids. In germline, CDR1 is LNHDA, CDR2 SQIVND (reference sequence). V dropped 5 bases and J dropped 4 bases, with 19 bases sitting between them. The CDR3 DNA follows: TGTGCCAGTAGTTCTTGGGCCATCTCGAAGGCAGATACGCAGTATTTT. Translating it yields CASSSWAISKADTQYF.

This clone was picked up one time. The chain is built from TRBV28 and TRBJ1-2, with no clear D. Germline V gives CDR1 MDHEN, CDR2 SYDVKM. The CDR3 spans 13 residues. Trimming removed 5 bases at V and 4 bases at J, with 11 bases between. CDR3 in amino acids: CASSPGSVYGYTF. The CDR3 DNA sequence: TGTGCCAGCAGTCCCGGGTCAGTCTATGGCTACACCTTC.

V gene TRBV11-1 combines with J gene TRBJ2-7; 12 bases are shared with TRBD1. The CDR3 spans 16 residues. Trimming took 5 bases from V and 4 from J; bases not matched to a gene: 9. CDR1 and CDR2 from the germline V gene are SGHAT and FQDESV (reference sequence). The CDR3 loop reads CASSARGQGADYEQYF. The CDR3 DNA reads as TGTGCCAGCAGCGCAAGGGGACAGGGGGCGGATTACGAGCAGTACTTC.

The chain uses TRBV7-9 and TRBJ2-7; D unresolved. Germline lookup yields CDR1 SEHNR and CDR2 FQNEAQ (reference sequence). V was trimmed by 3 bases and J by 4 bases, leaving 7 bases between them. CDR3 length: 12 residues. This CDR3 reads CASSFTAYEQYF. The CDR3 nucleotides read TGTGCCAGCAGCTTTACAGCATACGAGCAGTACTTC.

This clone was detected only a few times. This chain connects TRBV5-4 to TRBJ2-3; 11 bases fit TRBD1. This CDR3 is 14 amino acids long. V was pared by 4 bases and J by 5 bases, with 3 bases of the junction left unmatched. Germline V lookup: CDR1 SGHNT, CDR2 YYREEE (reference sequence). The CDR3 DNA sequence: TGTGCCAGCAGCCAGGACAGGGGGCGAGATACGCAGTATTTT. Protein sequence: CASSQDRGRDTQYF. The full variable domain, in which reference TRBV5-4 and TRBJ2-3 provide the parts outside the CDR3, is ETGVTQSPTHLIKTRGQQVTLRCSSQSGHNTVSWYQQALGQGPQFIFQYYREEENGRGNFPPRFSGLQFPNYSSELNVNALELDDSALYLCASSQDRGRDTQYFGPGTRLTVL.

The J gene is TRBJ2-5, the V gene TRBV11-3; perhaps TRBD2 as D (6 bases). Trimming pared 2 bases from V and 3 bases from J, leaving 7 bases between. Germline V gene sequence: CDR1 SGHNT, CDR2 YENEEA. This CDR3 region has 13 residues. In nucleotides, the CDR3 is TGTGCCAGCAGCTTACGCGGGGAAGAGACCCAGTACTTC. This sequence encodes CASSLRGEETQYF. Using reference TRBV11-3 and TRBJ2-5 for the parts outside the CDR3, the full variable domain is EAGVVQSPRYKIIEKKQPVAFWCNPISGHNTLYWYLQNLGQGPELLIRYENEEAVDDSQLPKDRFSAERLKGVDSTLKIQPAELGDSAVYLCASSLRGEETQYFGPGTRLLVL.

The chain carries TRBV2 and TRBJ1-4, with TRBD1 matching over 9 bases. The CDR3 totals 13 residues. From germline, CDR1 is SNHLY and CDR2 FYNNEI. The trim removed 6 bases at V and 7 bases at J, leaving 3 bases unmatched. CDR3 loop: CASRGQGGEKLFF. CDR3 coding DNA: TGTGCCAGCAGGGGACAGGGTGGTGAAAAACTGTTTTTT.

The chain employs TRBV5-1 and TRBJ2-2; 8 nucleotides line up with TRBD1. The CDR3 runs to 16 residues. Trimming removed 1 base from V and 3 bases from J; junction bases left unmatched: 5. CDR1 and CDR2 from the germline V gene are SGHRS and YFSETQ. CDR3 residues: CASSLQGATDTGELFF. DNA for the CDR3: TGCGCCAGCAGCTTGCAGGGGGCGACCGACACCGGGGAGCTGTTTTTT.

The V gene is TRBV29-1, the J gene TRBJ1-4; 8 bases are a match to TRBD1. The CDR3 runs to 14 residues. Germline V gene data show CDR1 as SQVTM and CDR2 as ANQGSEA. V lost 5 bases and J lost 7; bases outside the gene matches: 9. The chain's CDR3 is CSVNRGTGGEKLFF. The DNA for the CDR3 is TGCAGCGTTAACCGGGGGACAGGAGGTGAAAAACTGTTTTTT.

The V call is TRBV9, the J call TRBJ1-2; tentatively, D is TRBD1 (5 bases). CDR1 and CDR2 from the germline V gene are SGDLS and YYNGEE. Deletions cut 5 bases from V and 8 bases from J, with 19 bases between. The CDR3 is 14 amino acids. CDR3 nucleotides: TGTGCCAGCAGTTTATCTTCAGGGTTTGACGGCTACACCTTC. Amino acids: CASSLSSGFDGYTF.

This clone was detected once. V and J are TRBV12-5 and TRBJ2-1; TRBD2 matches 9 bases. Germline lookup yields CDR1 LGHNT and CDR2 FRNRAP. The J segment lost 4 bases and the V segment lost 5 bases, leaving 12 bases of the junction unmatched. The CDR3 consists of 17 residues. CDR3 amino acids: CASGPLAGGPGYNEQFF. The CDR3 coding sequence is TGTGCTAGTGGTCCGCTGGCGGGAGGGCCGGGTTACAATGAGCAGTTCTTC.

The chain uses TRBV6-6 and TRBJ2-7; 11 nucleotides match TRBD1. This CDR3 spans 15 amino acids. Germline CDR1 MNHNY, CDR2 SVGAGI (reference sequence). After removal of 0 bases from V and 7 bases from J, the junction contained 5 bases not matched to a gene. This CDR3 is CASSYSGTGGGEQYF. The CDR3 DNA sequence: TGTGCCAGCAGTTACTCGGGGACAGGGGGGGGAGAGCAGTACTTC.

This chain links TRBV9 with TRBJ2-5; maybe TRBD1 (6 bases). V lost 4 bases to trimming and J lost 5 bases, with 12 bases between them. The germline gives CDR1 SGDLS, CDR2 YYNGEE. This CDR3 contains 13 residues. The CDR3 sequence: CASSIQGWETQYF. Written as DNA, the CDR3 is TGTGCCAGCAGCATCCAGGGGTGGGAGACCCAGTACTTC.

This chain links TRBV19 with TRBJ2-3; TRBD2 aligns across 16 bases. The germline V gene has CDR1 LNHDA and CDR2 SQIVND (reference sequence). CDR3 size: 21 residues. Unmatched junction bases numbered 13, after V lost 2 bases and J lost 2 bases. CDR3 DNA: TGTGCCAGTAGTATACTAGCAGGGACTAGCGGGAGGGCCCGGGTCACAGATACGCAGTATTTT. This encodes CASSILAGTSGRARVTDTQYF.